The 3 T cell receptor beta chains below all came from one sample that was sequenced in a study of blood T cell repertoires in COVID-19. The repertoire was sequenced with immunoSEQ multiplex PCR; TCRdb's copy has only in-frame clones and lacks some. Found here are about 100,000 clones, more than 65% of them singletons; the top ten hold over 30%. Sequences were obtained from peripheral blood. All receptors derive from a man in his 70s with active or convalescent COVID-19.

The genes are TRBV6-6 and TRBJ2-1; TRBD1 agrees at 10 bases. The CDR3 totals 15 residues. V shed 5 bases, J shed 4 bases, and the junction held 5 bases outside the gene matches. Per the germline V gene, CDR1 is MNHNY and CDR2 is SVGAGI (reference sequence). The CDR3 protein is CASSDGQGVYNEQFF. The DNA for the CDR3 is TGTGCCAGCAGTGATGGACAGGGGGTATACAATGAGCAGTTCTTC.

The chain uses TRBV5-1 and TRBJ1-2; D may be TRBD1 (5 bases). CDR1 and CDR2 from the germline V gene are SGHRS and YFSETQ. Between the trimmed V and J ends, which lost 0 bases and 4 bases, there was a span of 7 bases. This CDR3 is built from 13 residues. The CDR3 sequence is CASSLGQSYGYTF. The CDR3 nucleotides read TGCGCCAGCAGCTTGGGACAGAGCTATGGCTACACCTTC.

This chain connects TRBV4-2 to TRBJ1-1; 7 nucleotides line up with TRBD1. Germline V gene lookup returns CDR1 LGHNA and CDR2 YNFKEQ. Trimming removed 4 bases from V and 1 base from J; junction bases left unmatched: 12. This CDR3 is 17 amino acids long. As DNA, the CDR3 is TGTGCCAGCAGCCTAGGGACAGAGGGCACAGGGAACACTGAAGCTTTCTTT. This sequence encodes CASSLGTEGTGNTEAFF.